Following are 25 T cell receptor beta chains from one sample sequenced in a study of CD8 T cells in ankylosing spondylitis. TCRdb redid the calling of the 5' RACE reads with MiXCR, one entry per CDR3 protein. The sample carries a few hundred thousand distinct CDR3 sequences, over 15% recorded once. The sequenced material came from blood, either unsorted or a sorted T cell fraction (not recorded which). Receptor source: a male donor with ankylosing spondylitis or in good health (not recorded which).

This clonotype was seen only a few times. The chain combines TRBV7-9 with TRBJ2-1, with 11 bases that match TRBD2. Germline loops: CDR1 SEHNR, CDR2 FQNEAQ (reference sequence). This CDR3 contains 15 residues. V lost 4 bases, J lost 5 bases, and 4 bases stayed unmatched. The CDR3 sequence: CASSYLAGGDNEQFF. The CDR3 DNA reads as TGTGCCAGCAGCTATTTAGCGGGAGGGGACAATGAGCAGTTCTTC.

This clonotype came up once. This sequence joins TRBV29-1 and TRBJ1-3; D uncertain. Per germline, CDR1 SQVTM and CDR2 ANQGSEA. Trimming cost V 4 bases and J 0 bases, with 4 bases left between them. The CDR3 totals 12 residues. As DNA, the CDR3 is TGCAGCGTTGTGAGCTCTGGAAACACCATATATTTT. Amino acids: CSVVSSGNTIYF.

This chain links TRBV11-2 with TRBJ2-5, with TRBD1 matching 9 bases. J gave up 1 base and V 5 bases, and 14 bases lay outside the gene matches. Germline V gene data show CDR1 as SGHAT and CDR2 as FQNNGV. There are 18 residues in the CDR3. The CDR3 bases are TGTGCCAGCAGCGCCCGACAGGGGGACTACCAACGCCAAGAGACCCAGTACTTC. Encoded protein: CASSARQGDYQRQETQYF.

The chain couples TRBV28 to TRBJ2-1; D is unclear. The CDR3 is 14 amino acids. V gave up 0 bases and J gave up 7 bases, with 10 bases separating them. The germline CDR1 and CDR2 sequences are MDHEN and SYDVKM. The CDR3 nucleotides are TGTGCCAGCAGTTTATGGGTCCCTTGGAATGAGCAGTTCTTC. Its translation is CASSLWVPWNEQFF.

This clonotype occurred a few times. V is TRBV7-2 and J is TRBJ2-5, with 14 bases matching TRBD2. The junction had 3 bases not matched to a gene; V was cut back by 4 bases and J by 5 bases. In germline, CDR1 is SGHTA, CDR2 FQGNSA. The CDR3 is 15 residues long. The CDR3 reads CASSWGLAGVETQYF. The CDR3 nucleotides are TGTGCCAGCAGCTGGGGACTAGCGGGAGTGGAGACCCAGTACTTC. The full variable domain, completed using reference TRBV7-2 and TRBJ2-5, is GAGVSQSPSNKVTEKGKDVELRCDPISGHTALYWYRQSLGQGLEFLIYFQGNSAPDKSGLPSDRFSAERTGGSVSTLTIQRTQQEDSAVYLCASSWGLAGVETQYFGPGTRLLVL.

This clonotype showed up just a few times. V usage is TRBV29-1 and J usage is TRBJ2-7, with TRBD1 identical over 11 bases. The germline gives CDR1 SQVTM, CDR2 ANQGSEA. The CDR3 totals 13 residues. Losses at the gene ends were 7 bases for V and 3 bases for J; bases not matched to a gene: 5. CDR3 in DNA: TGCAGCGCTCCGGGACAGGGGGACTACGAGCAGTACTTC. Amino acid sequence: CSAPGQGDYEQYF.

This clonotype was counted between two and nine times. The chain employs TRBV12-3 or TRBV12-4 and TRBJ2-2, with no clear D. V gave up 6 bases and J gave up 7 bases, with 18 bases separating them. CDR3 size: 15 residues. The chain's CDR3 is CASSQQLGIFGELFF. CDR3 sequence (DNA): TGTGCCAGCAGCCAGCAATTGGGGATCTTCGGGGAGCTGTTTTTT.

The chain recombines TRBV4-2 with TRBJ2-7; 15 bases align to TRBD2. The CDR3 is 18 amino acids. J lost 0 bases, V lost 1 base, and 4 bases had no gene match. CDR1 and CDR2 (germline): LGHNA, YNFKEQ. The CDR3 coding sequence is TGTGCCAGCAGCCAAGTTGGGACTAGCGGGAGGTACTCCTACGAGCAGTACTTC. Protein sequence: CASSQVGTSGRYSYEQYF.

In its sample, this clonotype was seen many times. The CDR3 reads CASSLEQDEQYF. CDR3 bases: TGTGCCAGCAGCTTAGAACAGGACGAGCAGTACTTC. The V call is TRBV7-9, the J call TRBJ2-7, with D possibly being TRBD1 (5 bases). V was shortened by 1 base and J by 5 bases, with 6 bases between the two germline ends. This CDR3 is 12 amino acids long. Germline V gives CDR1 SEHNR, CDR2 FQNEAQ (reference sequence).

The J gene is TRBJ2-7, the V gene TRBV24-1; tentatively, D is TRBD1 (5 bases). V shed 10 bases and J shed 6 bases, with 18 bases lying between them. The CDR3 covers 13 residues. Per germline, CDR1 KGHDR and CDR2 SFDVKD. In DNA, the CDR3 is TGTGCCACTGAGGAGAGACAGAACGGCGAGCAGTACTTC. It translates to CATEERQNGEQYF.

The rearrangement links TRBV29-1 to TRBJ2-3; D is unclear. V was clipped by 3 bases and J by 0 bases, with 10 bases between them. This CDR3 has 14 residues. Germline loops: CDR1 SQVTM, CDR2 ANQGSEA. The CDR3 loop reads CSVEGWISTDTQYF. For the CDR3, the DNA is TGCAGCGTTGAGGGGTGGATTAGCACAGATACGCAGTATTTT.

The genes are TRBV28 and TRBJ2-7, with 8 bases that match TRBD1. Trimming at V came to 3 bases and at J to 5 bases, leaving 9 bases not matched to a gene. The CDR3 spans 15 residues. From germline, CDR1 is MDHEN and CDR2 SYDVKM. Here the CDR3 reads CASSFPGQDEDEQYF. In nucleotides, the CDR3 is TGTGCCAGCAGTTTCCCGGGACAGGATGAGGACGAGCAGTACTTC.

This clonotype was picked up a small number of times. This chain connects TRBV29-1 to TRBJ2-1; D gene unclear. The length of the CDR3 is 11 residues. From germline, CDR1 is SQVTM and CDR2 ANQGSEA. Between the trimmed V and J ends, which lost 3 bases and 15 bases, there was a span of 15 bases. The DNA of the CDR3 is TGCAGCGTTGATTACCACCCGTTTCGGTTCTTC. Amino acid sequence: CSVDYHPFRFF.

This clonotype was found a few times. The rearrangement links TRBV4-1 to TRBJ2-3; TRBD1 is a possible D gene (5 bases). Germline V gene sequence: CDR1 MGHRA, CDR2 YSYEKL. This CDR3 contains 15 residues. Trimming shortened V by 7 bases and J by 3 bases, and 17 bases separated the two germline ends. The CDR3 DNA is TGCGCCAGCACCATAAAAGGGGTCGGAACAGATACGCAGTATTTT. Amino acid sequence: CASTIKGVGTDTQYF.

The chain recombines TRBV7-2 with TRBJ2-7; 13 nucleotides align to TRBD2. Germline CDR1 SGHTA, CDR2 FQGNSA. V dropped 10 bases and J dropped 4; count of bases not matched to a gene: 4. The CDR3 extends over 13 amino acids. The CDR3 spells CATRTSGSYEQYF. CDR3 nucleotide sequence: TGTGCCACCAGGACTAGCGGGAGTTACGAGCAGTACTTC.

This clonotype was counted a few times. This CDR3 is CASSFSTSRDIDTQYF. As DNA, the CDR3 is TGTGCCAGCAGTTTCTCGACTAGTCGGGATATAGATACGCAGTATTTT. The J gene is TRBJ2-3, the V gene TRBV12-3 or TRBV12-4; D is possibly TRBD2 (6 bases). The CDR3 spans 16 residues. V was trimmed by 3 bases and J by 5 bases, leaving 18 bases between them.

The gene calls are TRBV6-5 and TRBJ2-7, with 7 bases identical to TRBD2. The CDR3 sequence is 12 residues long. Looked up from germline, CDR1 is MNHEY and CDR2 is SVGAGI. The CDR3 reads CATAGVTYEQYF. The DNA for the CDR3 is TGTGCAACTGCGGGGGTCACCTACGAGCAGTACTTC.

This clonotype was observed at least ten times. The chain has TRBV12-3 or TRBV12-4 and TRBJ2-5; the D is unclear. The ends were cut back, 6 bases at V and 3 bases at J, with 11 bases in the middle. The CDR3 contains 13 residues. Here the CDR3 reads CASSPRPEETQYF. The DNA of the CDR3 is TGTGCCAGCAGCCCCCGGCCCGAAGAGACCCAGTACTTC.

The J gene is TRBJ2-5, the V gene TRBV27; TRBD1 agrees at 9 bases. The junction had 10 bases not matched to a gene; V was cut back by 1 base and J by 1 base. Per germline, CDR1 MNHEY and CDR2 SMNVEV (reference sequence). CDR3 size: 18 residues. The CDR3 protein is CASSLLGSGTGIQETQYF. CDR3 DNA sequence: TGTGCCAGCAGTTTATTGGGATCCGGGACAGGGATCCAAGAGACCCAGTACTTC.

This clonotype was recorded a few times. The gene calls are TRBV7-2 and TRBJ2-7; TRBD1 aligns across 8 bases. V lost 5 bases to trimming and J lost 1 base; unmatched junction nucleotides: 7. The CDR3 has 15 amino acids. CDR1 and CDR2 (germline): SGHTA, FQGNSA. CDR3 residues: CASSPTRTGSYEQYF. The CDR3 bases are TGTGCCAGCAGCCCTACCCGGACAGGGTCCTACGAGCAGTACTTC.

This clonotype has a count of ten or more. This rearrangement joins TRBV29-1 to TRBJ2-7; D might be TRBD1 or TRBD2, each matching 5 bases. This CDR3 has 15 residues. Germline values: CDR1 SQVTM, CDR2 ANQGSEA. V lost 7 bases, J lost 1 base, and 20 bases lay in between. In nucleotides, the CDR3 is TGCAGCGCCCAAGGGGTAGGGAGTGGGTCCTACGAGCAGTACTTC. It translates to CSAQGVGSGSYEQYF.

The V gene is TRBV15, the J gene TRBJ2-5; possible D gene TRBD2, 5 bases. The CDR3 has 14 amino acids. V was trimmed by 8 bases and J by 5 bases, leaving 18 bases between them. Per the germline V gene, CDR1 is LNHNV and CDR2 is YYDKDF (reference sequence). The CDR3 here is CATSSAEARETQYF. The CDR3 DNA follows: TGTGCCACCTCTTCAGCGGAGGCCAGGGAGACCCAGTACTTC.

This clonotype was seen many times. The chain combines TRBV12-3 or TRBV12-4 with TRBJ2-7; no clear D. Trimming removed 0 bases at V and 2 bases at J, with 11 bases between. The CDR3 consists of 15 residues. CDR3 amino acids: CASSLASDGTYEQYF. The CDR3 DNA reads as TGTGCCAGCAGTTTAGCATCGGACGGTACCTACGAGCAGTACTTC.

The chain links TRBV10-3 to TRBJ2-7, with TRBD1 identical over 7 bases. Germline V CDR1 and CDR2: ENHRY, SYGVKD. The ends lost 2 bases at V and 3 bases at J; junction bases unmatched: 4. The CDR3 sequence is 14 residues long. This CDR3 is CAISETGTVYEQYF. The DNA of the CDR3 is TGTGCCATCAGTGAGACCGGGACAGTCTACGAGCAGTACTTC.

This clonotype has only a few counts. The chain combines TRBV15 with TRBJ1-5; possible D gene TRBD1, 5 bases. CDR1 is LNHNV and CDR2 is YYDKDF in the germline V gene (reference sequence). Trimming took 0 bases from V and 3 from J, leaving 9 bases between them. The CDR3 runs to 15 residues. DNA of the CDR3: TGTGCCACCAGCAGAGATCGGGGGATCAATCAGCCCCAGCATTTT. Translating gives CATSRDRGINQPQHF.